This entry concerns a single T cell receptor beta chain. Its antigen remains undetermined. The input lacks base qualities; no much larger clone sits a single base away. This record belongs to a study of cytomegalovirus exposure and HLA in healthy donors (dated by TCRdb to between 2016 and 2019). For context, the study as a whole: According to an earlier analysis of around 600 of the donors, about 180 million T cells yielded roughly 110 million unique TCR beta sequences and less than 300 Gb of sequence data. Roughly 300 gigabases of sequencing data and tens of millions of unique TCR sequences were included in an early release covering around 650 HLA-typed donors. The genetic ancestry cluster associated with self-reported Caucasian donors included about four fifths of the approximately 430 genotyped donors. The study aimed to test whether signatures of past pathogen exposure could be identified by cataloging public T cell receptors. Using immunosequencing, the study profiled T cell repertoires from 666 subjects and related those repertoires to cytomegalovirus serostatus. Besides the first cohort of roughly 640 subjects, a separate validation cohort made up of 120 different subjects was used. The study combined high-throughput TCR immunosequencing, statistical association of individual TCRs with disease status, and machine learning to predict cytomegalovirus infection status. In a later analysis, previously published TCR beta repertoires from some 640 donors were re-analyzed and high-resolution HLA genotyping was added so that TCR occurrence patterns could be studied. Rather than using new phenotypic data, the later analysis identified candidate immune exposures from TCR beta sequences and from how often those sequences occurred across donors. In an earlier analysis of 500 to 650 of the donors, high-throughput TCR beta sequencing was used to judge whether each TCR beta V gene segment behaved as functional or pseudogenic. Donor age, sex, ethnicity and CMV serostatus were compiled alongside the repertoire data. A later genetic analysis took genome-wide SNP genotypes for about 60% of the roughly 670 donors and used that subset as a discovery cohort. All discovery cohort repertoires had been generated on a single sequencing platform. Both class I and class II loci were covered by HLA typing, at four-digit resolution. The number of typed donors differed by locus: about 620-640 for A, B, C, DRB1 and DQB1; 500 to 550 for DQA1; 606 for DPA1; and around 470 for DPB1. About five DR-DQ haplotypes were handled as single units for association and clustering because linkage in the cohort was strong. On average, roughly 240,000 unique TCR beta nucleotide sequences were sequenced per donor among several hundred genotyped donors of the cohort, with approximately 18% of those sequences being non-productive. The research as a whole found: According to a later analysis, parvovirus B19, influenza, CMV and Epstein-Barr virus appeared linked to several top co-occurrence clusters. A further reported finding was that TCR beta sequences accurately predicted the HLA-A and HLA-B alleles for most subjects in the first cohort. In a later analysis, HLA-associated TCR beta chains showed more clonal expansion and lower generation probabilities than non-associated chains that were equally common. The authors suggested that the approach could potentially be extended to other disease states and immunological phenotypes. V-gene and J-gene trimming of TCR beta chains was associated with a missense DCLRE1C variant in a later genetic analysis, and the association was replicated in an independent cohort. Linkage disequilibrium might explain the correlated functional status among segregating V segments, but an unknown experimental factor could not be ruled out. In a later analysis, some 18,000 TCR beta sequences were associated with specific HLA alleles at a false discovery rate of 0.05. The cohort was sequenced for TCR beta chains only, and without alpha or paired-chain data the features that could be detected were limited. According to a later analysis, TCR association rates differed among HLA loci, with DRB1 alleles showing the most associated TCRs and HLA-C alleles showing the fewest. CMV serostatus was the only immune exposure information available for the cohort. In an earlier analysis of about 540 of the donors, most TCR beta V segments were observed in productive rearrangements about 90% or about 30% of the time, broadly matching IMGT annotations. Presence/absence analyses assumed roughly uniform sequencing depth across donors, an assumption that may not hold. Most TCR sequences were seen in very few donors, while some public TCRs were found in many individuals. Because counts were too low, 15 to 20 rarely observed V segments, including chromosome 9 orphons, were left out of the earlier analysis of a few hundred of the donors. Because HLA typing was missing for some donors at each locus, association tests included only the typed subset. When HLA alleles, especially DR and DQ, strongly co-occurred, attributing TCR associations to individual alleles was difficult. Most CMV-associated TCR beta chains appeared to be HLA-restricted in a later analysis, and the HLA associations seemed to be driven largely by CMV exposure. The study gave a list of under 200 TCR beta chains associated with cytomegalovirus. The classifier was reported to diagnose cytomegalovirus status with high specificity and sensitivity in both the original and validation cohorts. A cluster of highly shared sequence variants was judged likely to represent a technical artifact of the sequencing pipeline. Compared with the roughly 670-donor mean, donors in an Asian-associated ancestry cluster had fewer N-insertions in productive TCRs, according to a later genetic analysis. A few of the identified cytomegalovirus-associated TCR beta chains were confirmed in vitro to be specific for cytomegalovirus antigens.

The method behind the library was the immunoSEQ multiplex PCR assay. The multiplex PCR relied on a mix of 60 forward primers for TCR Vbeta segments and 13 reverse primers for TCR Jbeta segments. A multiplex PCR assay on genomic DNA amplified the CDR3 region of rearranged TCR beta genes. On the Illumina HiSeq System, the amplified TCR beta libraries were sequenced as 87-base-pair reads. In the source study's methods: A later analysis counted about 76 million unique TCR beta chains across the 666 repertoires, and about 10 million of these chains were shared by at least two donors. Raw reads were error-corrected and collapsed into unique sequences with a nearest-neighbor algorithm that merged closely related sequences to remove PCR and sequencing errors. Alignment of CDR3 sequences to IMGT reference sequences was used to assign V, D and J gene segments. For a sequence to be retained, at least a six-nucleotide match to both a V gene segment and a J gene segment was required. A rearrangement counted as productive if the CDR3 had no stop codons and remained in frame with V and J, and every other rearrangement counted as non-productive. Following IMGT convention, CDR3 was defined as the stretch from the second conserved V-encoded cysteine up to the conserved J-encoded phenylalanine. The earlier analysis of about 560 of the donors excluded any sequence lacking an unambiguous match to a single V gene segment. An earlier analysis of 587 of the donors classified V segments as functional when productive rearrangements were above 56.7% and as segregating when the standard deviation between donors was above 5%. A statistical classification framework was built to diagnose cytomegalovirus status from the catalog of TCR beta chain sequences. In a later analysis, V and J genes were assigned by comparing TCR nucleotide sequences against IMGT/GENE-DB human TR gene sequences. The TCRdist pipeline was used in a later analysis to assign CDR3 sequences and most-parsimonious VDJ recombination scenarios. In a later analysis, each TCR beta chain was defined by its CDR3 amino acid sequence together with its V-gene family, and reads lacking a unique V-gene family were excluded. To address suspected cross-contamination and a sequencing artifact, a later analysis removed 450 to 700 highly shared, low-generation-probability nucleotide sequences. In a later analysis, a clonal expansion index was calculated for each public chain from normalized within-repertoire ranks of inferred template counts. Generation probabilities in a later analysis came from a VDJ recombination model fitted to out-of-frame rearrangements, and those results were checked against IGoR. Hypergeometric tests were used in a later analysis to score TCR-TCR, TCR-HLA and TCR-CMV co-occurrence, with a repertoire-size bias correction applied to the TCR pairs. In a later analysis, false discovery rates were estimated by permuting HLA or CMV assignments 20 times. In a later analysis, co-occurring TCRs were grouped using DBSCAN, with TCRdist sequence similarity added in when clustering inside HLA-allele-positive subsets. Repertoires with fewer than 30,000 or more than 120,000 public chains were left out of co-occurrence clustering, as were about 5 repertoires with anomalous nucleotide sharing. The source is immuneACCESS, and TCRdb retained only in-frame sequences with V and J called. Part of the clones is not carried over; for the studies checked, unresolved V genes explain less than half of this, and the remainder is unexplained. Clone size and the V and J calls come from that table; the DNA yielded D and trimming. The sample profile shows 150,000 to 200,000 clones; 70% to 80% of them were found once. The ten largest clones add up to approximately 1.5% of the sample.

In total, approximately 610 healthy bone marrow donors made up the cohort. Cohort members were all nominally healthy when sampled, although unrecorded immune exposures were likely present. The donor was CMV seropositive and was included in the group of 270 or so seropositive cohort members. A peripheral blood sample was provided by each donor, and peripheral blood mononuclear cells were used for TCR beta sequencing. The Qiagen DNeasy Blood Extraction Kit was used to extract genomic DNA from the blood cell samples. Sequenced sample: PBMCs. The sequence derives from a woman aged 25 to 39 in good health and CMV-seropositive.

CDR3 region: CASSPRDSTYEQYF. The nucleotide sequence is TGTGCCAGCAGCCCAAGGGACAGCACCTACGAGCAGTACTTC. The chain joins TRBV4-2 to TRBJ2-7; 7 of the junction bases match TRBD1. From the germline V gene, CDR1 is LGHNA and CDR2 is YNFKEQ. At the junction V is shortened by 4 bases and J by 2 bases; bases outside the gene matches: 5. Measured from the cysteine to the phenylalanine, the CDR3 is 14 residues long. The read is trimmed to its CDR3 DNA, 42 bases read in frame from base 1.